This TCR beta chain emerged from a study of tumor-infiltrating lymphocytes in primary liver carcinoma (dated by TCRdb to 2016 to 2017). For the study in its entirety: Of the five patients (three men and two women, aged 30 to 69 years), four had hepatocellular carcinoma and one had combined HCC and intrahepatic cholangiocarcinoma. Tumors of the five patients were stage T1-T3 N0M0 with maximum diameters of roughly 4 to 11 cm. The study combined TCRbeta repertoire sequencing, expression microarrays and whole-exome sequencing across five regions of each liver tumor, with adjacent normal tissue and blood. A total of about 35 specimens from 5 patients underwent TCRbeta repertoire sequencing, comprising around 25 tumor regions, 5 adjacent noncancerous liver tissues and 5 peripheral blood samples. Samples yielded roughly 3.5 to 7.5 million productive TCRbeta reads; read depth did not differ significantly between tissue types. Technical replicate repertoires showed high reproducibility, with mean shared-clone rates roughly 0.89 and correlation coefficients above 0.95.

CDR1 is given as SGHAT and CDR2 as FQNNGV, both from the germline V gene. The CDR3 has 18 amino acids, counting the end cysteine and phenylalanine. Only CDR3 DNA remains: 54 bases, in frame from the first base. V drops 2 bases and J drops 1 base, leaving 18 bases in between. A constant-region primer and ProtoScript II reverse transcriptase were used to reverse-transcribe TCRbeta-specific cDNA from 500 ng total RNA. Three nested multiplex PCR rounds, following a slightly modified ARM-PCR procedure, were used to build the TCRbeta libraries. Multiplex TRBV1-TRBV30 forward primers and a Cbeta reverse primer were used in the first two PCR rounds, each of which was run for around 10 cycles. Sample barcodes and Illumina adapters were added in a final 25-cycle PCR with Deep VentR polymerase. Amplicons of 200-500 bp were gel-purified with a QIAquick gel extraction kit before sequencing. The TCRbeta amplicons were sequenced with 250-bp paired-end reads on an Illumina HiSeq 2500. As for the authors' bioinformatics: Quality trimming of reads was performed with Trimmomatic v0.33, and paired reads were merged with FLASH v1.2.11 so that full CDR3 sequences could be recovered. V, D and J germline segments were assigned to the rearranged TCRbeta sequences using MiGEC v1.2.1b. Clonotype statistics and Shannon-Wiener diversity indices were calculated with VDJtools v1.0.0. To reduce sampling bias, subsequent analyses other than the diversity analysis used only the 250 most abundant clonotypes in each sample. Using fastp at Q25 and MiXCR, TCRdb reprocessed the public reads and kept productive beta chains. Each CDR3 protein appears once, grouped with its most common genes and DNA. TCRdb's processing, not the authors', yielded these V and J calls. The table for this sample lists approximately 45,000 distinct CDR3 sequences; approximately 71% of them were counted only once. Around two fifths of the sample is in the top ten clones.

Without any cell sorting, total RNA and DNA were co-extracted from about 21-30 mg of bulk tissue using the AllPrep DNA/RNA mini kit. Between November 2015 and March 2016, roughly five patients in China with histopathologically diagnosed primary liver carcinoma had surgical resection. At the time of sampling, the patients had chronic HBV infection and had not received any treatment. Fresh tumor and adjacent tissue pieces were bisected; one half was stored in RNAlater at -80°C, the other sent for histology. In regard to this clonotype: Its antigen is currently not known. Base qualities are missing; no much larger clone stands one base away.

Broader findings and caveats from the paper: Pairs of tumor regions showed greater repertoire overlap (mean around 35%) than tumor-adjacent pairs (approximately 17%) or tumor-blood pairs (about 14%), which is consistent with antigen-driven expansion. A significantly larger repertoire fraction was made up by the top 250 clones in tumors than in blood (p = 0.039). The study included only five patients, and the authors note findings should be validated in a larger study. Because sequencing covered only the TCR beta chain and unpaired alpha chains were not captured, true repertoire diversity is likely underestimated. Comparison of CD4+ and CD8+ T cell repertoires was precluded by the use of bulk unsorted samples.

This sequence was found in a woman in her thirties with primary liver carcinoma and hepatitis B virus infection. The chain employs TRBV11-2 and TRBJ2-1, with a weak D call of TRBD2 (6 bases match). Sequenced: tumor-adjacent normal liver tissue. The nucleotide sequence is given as TGTGCCAGCAGCTTATGTAGCGGCCACTGGCCTTCCTACAATGAGCAGTTCTTC. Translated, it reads CASSLCSGHWPSYNEQFF.